This T cell receptor (beta chain) stems from a study of T cell repertoires in cytomegalovirus infection. A note on this clonotype: Its antigen is still unknown.

Between the trimmed V and J ends, which lost 1 base and 3 bases, there was a span of 6 bases. The CDR3 totals 14 residues. In germline, CDR1 is LNHNV, CDR2 YYDKDF (reference sequence). TCRdb reprocessed the reads with MiXCR, giving one entry per CDR3 protein. The sample carries 830,000 or so distinct CDR3 sequences, 32% recorded once. Sequenced material: cultured CD8+ T cells from PBMCs, taken from culture after CMV antigen stimulation. This clonotype originated in a human donor in good health (CMV status not recorded). Some clones in this sample may be carry-over from other donors' samples. The rearrangement joins TRBV15 to TRBJ2-2, with D hard to call. CDR3 DNA sequence: TGTGCCACCAGCAGAGTACTGTACACCGGGGAGCTGTTTTTT. Residues: CATSRVLYTGELFF.